This TCR beta chain came from a study of cytomegalovirus exposure and HLA in healthy donors. On this clone: The sample contains more than one DNA sequence encoding this CDR3.

The CDR3 contains 17 residues. CDR1 and CDR2 from the germline V gene are SGHRS and YFSETQ. V gave up 4 bases and J gave up 5 bases, with 24 bases separating them. The PCR used 60 Vbeta and 13 Jbeta primers. TCRdb's copy holds only in-frame clones and misses some; the assay was immunoSEQ multiplex PCR. The repertoire holds some 120,000 clones, less than 80% seen once, with 3% to 3.5% in the top ten. The sequencing input was PBMCs. The chain recombines TRBV5-1 with TRBJ2-5, with D possibly TRBD2 on 5 matching bases. This clonotype was obtained from a woman between 50 and 59 years old in good health and CMV-seronegative. The DNA of the CDR3 is TGCGCCAGCAGCCCCGGTATGAATAGCGACCGCCAGGAGACCCAGTACTTC. This translates into CASSPGMNSDRQETQYF.